The clone carrying this T cell receptor beta chain was detected only a few times. Its target is unknown. This sample was taken from a study of post-analysis software for immune sequencing data. Study-wide background: Disease courses included relapsing-remitting, secondary progressive and progressive-relapsing multiple sclerosis.

This CDR3 comprises 18 residues. Trimming took 1 base from V and 2 from J; bases not matched to a gene: 12. Germline CDR1 is SGHTA and CDR2 is FQGTGA. General study findings and limits: When compared against controls, multiple sclerosis patients showed significantly lower normalized Chao1 diversity. Patients had higher frequencies than controls of roughly five TRBV segments, including TRBV5-6, TRBV5-1 and TRBV20-1. The F measure placed samples prepared in the same batch into strongly shared clusters.

Unique molecular identifiers were carried by the TCR beta cDNA libraries. MiXCR was run by TCRdb on the PCR reads, yielding one entry per CDR3 protein. Of 820,000 or so distinct CDR3 sequences detected, about 50% appear once; the ten largest clones hold around 4.5%. Sample: blood. The sequence was obtained from a girl between 10 and 17 years old with multiple sclerosis. V and J are TRBV7-3 and TRBJ2-3; 7 bases match TRBD2. In DNA, the CDR3 is TGTGCCAGCAGCTTAAAAGGGAGGGGACCGACTTACACAGATACGCAGTATTTT. This codes for CASSLKGRGPTYTDTQYF.